What follows describes a single TCR beta chain. Antigen specificity is unknown. These data come from a study of cytomegalovirus exposure and HLA in healthy donors. Study as a whole: Earlier results showed approximately 120 million unique TCR beta sequences derived from about 179 million T cells.

Germline V lookup: CDR1 MNHEY, CDR2 SVGAGI. Trimming took 7 bases from V and 4 from J, leaving 19 bases between them. The CDR3 runs 15 residues. Study outcomes and limitations: Later analysis reportedly placed an Asian-associated ancestry cluster below the roughly 700-donor mean in N-insertions. Upon later analysis, TCR association rates were observed to vary by HLA locus, being highest for DRB1 and lowest for HLA-C. In a later analysis, V- and J-gene trimming of beta chains associated with a DCLRE1C missense variant, replicated independently.

PCR used 60 Vbeta primers and 13 Jbeta primers. The protocol was immunoSEQ multiplex PCR, while the TCRdb copy is restricted to in-frame clones and leaves out a portion. The data contain about 190,000 clones, over 60% of them singletons. This clonotype was sampled from a woman between 35 and 50 years old in good health and CMV-seronegative. The sample was PBMCs. V gene TRBV6-5 combines with J gene TRBJ1-2; a possible D gene is TRBD1 (5 bases). The CDR3: CASTKRDRQLYGYTF. DNA of the CDR3: TGTGCCAGCACCAAGCGGGACCGTCAACTCTATGGCTACACCTTC.